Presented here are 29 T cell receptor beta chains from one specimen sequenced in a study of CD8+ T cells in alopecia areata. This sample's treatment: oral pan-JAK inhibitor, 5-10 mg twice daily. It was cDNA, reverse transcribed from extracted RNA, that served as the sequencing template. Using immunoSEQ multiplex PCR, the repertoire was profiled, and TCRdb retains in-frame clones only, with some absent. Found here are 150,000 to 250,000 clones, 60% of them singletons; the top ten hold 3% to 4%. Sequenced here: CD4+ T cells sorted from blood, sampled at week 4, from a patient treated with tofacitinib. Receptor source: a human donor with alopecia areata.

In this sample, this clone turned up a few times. CDR3 amino acids: CASNWDRTSNQPQHF. CDR3 sequence (DNA): TGTGCCAGCAACTGGGACCGGACTAGCAATCAGCCCCAGCATTTT. The chain joins TRBV2 to TRBJ1-5, with D maybe TRBD1 (5 bases). Trimming took 7 bases from V and 0 from J, leaving 13 bases between them. Germline loops: CDR1 SNHLY, CDR2 FYNNEI. This CDR3 is built from 15 residues. The full variable domain, completed using reference TRBV2 and TRBJ1-5, is EPEVTQTPSHQVTQMGQEVILRCVPISNHLYFYWYRQILGQKVEFLVSFYNNEISEKSEIFDDQFSVERPDGSNFTLKIRSTKLEDSAMYFCASNWDRTSNQPQHFGDGTRLSIL.

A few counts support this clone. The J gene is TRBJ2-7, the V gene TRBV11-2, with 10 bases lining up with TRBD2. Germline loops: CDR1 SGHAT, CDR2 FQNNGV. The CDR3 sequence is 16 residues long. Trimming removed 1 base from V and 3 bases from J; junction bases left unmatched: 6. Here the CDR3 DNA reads TGTGCCAGCAGCTTAGGTCCGGCTAGCGGGGGCTACGAGCAGTACTTC. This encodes CASSLGPASGGYEQYF.

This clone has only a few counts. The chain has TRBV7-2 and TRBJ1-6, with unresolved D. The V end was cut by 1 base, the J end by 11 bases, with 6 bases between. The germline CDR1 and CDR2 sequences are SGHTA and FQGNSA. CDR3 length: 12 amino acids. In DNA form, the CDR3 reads TGTGCCAGCAGCTTAGTAGCGGCACCCCTCCACTTT. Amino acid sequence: CASSLVAAPLHF.

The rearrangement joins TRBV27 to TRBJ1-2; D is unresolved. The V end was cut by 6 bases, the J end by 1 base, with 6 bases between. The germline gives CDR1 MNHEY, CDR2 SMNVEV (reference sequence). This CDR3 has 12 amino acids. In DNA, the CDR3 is TGTGCCAGCAGGGCCGGTAACTATGGCTACACCTTC. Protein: CASRAGNYGYTF.

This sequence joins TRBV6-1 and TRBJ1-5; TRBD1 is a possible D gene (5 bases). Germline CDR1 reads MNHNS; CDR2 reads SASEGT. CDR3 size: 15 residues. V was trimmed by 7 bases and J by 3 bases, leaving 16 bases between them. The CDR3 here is CASNTRQFLNQPQHF. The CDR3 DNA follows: TGTGCCAGCAACACCCGACAGTTTCTCAATCAGCCCCAGCATTTT.

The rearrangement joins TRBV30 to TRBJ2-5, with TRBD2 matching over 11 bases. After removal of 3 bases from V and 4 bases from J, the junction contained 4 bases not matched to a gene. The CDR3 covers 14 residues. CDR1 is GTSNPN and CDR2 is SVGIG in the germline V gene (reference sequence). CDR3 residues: CAWRLAGGGETQYF. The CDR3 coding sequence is TGTGCCTGGAGGCTAGCGGGGGGCGGAGAGACCCAGTACTTC.

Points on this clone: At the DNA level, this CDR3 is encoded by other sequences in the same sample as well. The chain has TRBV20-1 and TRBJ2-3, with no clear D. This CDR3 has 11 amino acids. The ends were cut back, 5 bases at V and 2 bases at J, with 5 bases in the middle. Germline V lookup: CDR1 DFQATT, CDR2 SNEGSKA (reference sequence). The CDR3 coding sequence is TGCAGTGCTCGGGCCACAGATACGCAGTATTTT. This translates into CSARATDTQYF.

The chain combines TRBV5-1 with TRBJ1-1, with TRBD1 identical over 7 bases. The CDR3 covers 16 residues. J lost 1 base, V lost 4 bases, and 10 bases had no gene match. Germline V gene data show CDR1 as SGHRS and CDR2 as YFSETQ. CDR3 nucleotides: TGCGCCAGCAGCCGCCAACCGGGACAGAAGAACACTGAAGCTTTCTTT. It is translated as CASSRQPGQKNTEAFF. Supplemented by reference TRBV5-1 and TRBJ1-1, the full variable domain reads KAGVTQTPRYLIKTRGQQVTLSCSPISGHRSVSWYQQTPGQGLQFLFEYFSETQRNKGNFPGRFSGRQFSNSRSEMNVSTLELGDSALYLCASSRQPGQKNTEAFFGQGTRLTVV.

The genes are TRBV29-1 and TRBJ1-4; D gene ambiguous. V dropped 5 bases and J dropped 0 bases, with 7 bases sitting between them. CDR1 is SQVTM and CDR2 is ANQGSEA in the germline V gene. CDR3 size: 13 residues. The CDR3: CSVFSTTNEKLFF. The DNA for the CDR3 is TGCAGCGTTTTCTCTACAACTAATGAAAAACTGTTTTTT. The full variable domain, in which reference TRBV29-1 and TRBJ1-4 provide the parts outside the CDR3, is SAVISQKPSRDICQRGTSLTIQCQVDSQVTMMFWYRQQPGQSLTLIATANQGSEATYESGFVIDKFPISRPNLTFSTLTVSNMSPEDSSIYLCSVFSTTNEKLFFGSGTQLSVL.

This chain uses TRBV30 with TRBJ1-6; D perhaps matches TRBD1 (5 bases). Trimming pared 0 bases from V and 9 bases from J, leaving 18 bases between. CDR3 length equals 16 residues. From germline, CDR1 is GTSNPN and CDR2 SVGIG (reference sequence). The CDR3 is CAWSVPPLRGASPLHF. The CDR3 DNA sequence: TGTGCCTGGAGTGTACCCCCTCTGAGGGGCGCTTCACCCCTCCACTTT. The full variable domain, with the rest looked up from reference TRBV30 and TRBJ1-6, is SQTIHQWPATLVQPVGSPLSLECTVEGTSNPNLYWYRQAAGRGLQLLFYSVGIGQISSEVPQNLSASRPQDRQFILSSKKLLLSDSGFYLCAWSVPPLRGASPLHFGNGTRLTVT.

CDR3 nucleotide sequence: TGTGCCATCAGTGATGTGGGGACCGGGGAGCTGTTTTTT. This gives the protein CAISDVGTGELFF. The chain is built from TRBV10-3 and TRBJ2-2, with D uncertain. Germline V gene data show CDR1 as ENHRY and CDR2 as SYGVKD. The CDR3 sequence is 13 residues long. Trimming took off 3 bases at V and 5 bases at J, with 7 bases between the two ends.

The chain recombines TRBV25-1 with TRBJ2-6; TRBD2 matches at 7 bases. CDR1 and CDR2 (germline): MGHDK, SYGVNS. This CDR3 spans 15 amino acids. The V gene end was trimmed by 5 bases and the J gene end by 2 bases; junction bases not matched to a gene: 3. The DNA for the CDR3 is TGTGCCAGCAGTAGCGGGATCGCTGGGGCCAACGTCCTGACTTTC. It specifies CASSSGIAGANVLTF.

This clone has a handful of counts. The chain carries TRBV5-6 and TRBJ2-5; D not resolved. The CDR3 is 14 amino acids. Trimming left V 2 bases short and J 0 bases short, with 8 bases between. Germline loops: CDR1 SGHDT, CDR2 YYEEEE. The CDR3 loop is CASSFGRDQETQYF. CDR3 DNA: TGTGCCAGCAGCTTCGGTAGGGACCAAGAGACCCAGTACTTC.

This CDR3 is CASSPHLTRDFNEKLFF. The CDR3 nucleotides read TGTGCCAGCAGCCCACATTTGACAAGGGATTTTAATGAAAAACTGTTTTTT. The chain couples TRBV7-9 to TRBJ1-4, with D hard to call. V shed 5 bases and J shed 4 bases, with 20 bases lying between them. The CDR3 totals 17 residues. Germline CDR1 reads SEHNR; CDR2 reads FQNEAQ (reference sequence).

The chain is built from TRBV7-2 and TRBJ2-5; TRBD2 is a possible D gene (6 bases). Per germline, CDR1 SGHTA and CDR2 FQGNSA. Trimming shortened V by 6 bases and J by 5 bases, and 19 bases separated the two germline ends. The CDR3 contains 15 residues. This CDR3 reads CASSPDGTRGETQYF. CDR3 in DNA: TGTGCCAGCAGTCCCGATGGGACTCGGGGGGAGACCCAGTACTTC.

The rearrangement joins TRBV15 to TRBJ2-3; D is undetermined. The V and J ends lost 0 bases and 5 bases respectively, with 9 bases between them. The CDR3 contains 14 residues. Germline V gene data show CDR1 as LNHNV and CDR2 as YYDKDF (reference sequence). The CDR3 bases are TGTGCCACCAGCAGAGAAATAACCCGAGATACGCAGTATTTT. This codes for CATSREITRDTQYF.

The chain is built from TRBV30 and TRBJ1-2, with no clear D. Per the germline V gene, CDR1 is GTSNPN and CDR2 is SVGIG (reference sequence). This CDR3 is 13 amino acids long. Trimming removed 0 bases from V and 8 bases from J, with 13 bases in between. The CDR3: CAWSVGPYDGYTF. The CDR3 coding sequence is TGTGCCTGGAGTGTAGGACCTTACGACGGCTACACCTTC.

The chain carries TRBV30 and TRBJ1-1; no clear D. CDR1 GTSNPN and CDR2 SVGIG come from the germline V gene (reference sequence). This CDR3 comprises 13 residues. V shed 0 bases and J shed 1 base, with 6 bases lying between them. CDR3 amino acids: CAWSVYPNTEAFF. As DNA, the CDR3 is TGTGCCTGGAGTGTATACCCGAACACTGAAGCTTTCTTT.

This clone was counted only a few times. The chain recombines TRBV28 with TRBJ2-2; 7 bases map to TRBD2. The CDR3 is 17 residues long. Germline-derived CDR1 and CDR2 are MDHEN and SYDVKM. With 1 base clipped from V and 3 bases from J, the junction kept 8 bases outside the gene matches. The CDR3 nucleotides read TGTGCCAGCAGTTTATTGGGGGGGACGTCGTACACCGGGGAGCTGTTTTTT. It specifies CASSLLGGTSYTGELFF.

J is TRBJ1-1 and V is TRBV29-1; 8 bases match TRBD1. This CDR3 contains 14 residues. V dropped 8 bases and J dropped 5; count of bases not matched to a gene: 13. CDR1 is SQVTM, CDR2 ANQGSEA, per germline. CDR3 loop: CSSGQGRVRTEAFF. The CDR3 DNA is TGCAGCAGCGGACAGGGAAGGGTTAGGACTGAAGCTTTCTTT. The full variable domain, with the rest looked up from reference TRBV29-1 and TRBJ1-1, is SAVISQKPSRDICQRGTSLTIQCQVDSQVTMMFWYRQQPGQSLTLIATANQGSEATYESGFVIDKFPISRPNLTFSTLTVSNMSPEDSSIYLCSSGQGRVRTEAFFGQGTRLTVV.

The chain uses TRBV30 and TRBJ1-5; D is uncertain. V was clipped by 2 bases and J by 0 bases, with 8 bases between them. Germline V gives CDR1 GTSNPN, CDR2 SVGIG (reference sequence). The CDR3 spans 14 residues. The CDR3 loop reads CAWSKGNSNQPQHF. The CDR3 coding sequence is TGTGCCTGGAGTAAGGGAAATAGCAATCAGCCCCAGCATTTT.

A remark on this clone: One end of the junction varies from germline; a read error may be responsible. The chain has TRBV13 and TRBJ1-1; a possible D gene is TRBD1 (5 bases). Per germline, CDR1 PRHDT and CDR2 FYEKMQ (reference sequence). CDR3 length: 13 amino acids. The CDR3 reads CASSLAGEIGASF. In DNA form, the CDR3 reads TGTGCCAGCAGCTTAGCGGGGGAGATTGGAGCTTCCTTT.

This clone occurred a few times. The CDR3 nucleotides read TGCAGCTCCCAGGTGGGGGACGAGCAGTACTTC. Translating gives CSSQVGDEQYF. V and J are TRBV29-1 and TRBJ2-7; either TRBD1 or TRBD2 may fit D (5 bases each). CDR1 and CDR2 from the germline V gene are SQVTM and ANQGSEA. CDR3 length: 11 residues. Trimming took 8 bases from V and 5 from J, leaving 13 bases between them.

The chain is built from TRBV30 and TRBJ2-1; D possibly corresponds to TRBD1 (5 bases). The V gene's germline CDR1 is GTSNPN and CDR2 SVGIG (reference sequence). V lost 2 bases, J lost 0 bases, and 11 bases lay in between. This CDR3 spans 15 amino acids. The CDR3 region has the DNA TGTGCCTGGAGTAACGACAGATCCTCCTACAATGAGCAGTTCTTC. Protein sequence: CAWSNDRSSYNEQFF.

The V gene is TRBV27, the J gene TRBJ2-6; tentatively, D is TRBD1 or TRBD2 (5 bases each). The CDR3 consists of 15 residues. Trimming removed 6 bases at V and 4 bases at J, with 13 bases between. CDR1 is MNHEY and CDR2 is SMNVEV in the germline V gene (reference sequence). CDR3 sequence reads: CASRPGAAGANVLTF. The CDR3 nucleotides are TGTGCCAGCAGACCCGGGGCGGCAGGGGCCAACGTCCTGACTTTC.

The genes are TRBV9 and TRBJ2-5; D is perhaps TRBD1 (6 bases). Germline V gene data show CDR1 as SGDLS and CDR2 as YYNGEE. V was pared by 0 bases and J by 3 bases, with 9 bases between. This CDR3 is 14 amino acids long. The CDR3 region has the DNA TGTGCCAGCAGCGTAGTAGCAGGGGAAGAGACCCAGTACTTC. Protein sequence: CASSVVAGEETQYF.

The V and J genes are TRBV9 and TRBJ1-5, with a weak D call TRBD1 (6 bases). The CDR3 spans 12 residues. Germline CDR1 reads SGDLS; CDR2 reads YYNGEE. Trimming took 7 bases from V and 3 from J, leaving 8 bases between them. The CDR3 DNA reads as TGTGCCAGCGGACAGCCCAATCAGCCCCAGCATTTT. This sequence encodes CASGQPNQPQHF. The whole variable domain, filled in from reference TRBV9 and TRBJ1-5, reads DSGVTQTPKHLITATGQRVTLRCSPRSGDLSVYWYQQSLDQGLQFLIQYYNGEERAKGNILERFSAQQFPDLHSELNLSSLELGDSALYFCASGQPNQPQHFGDGTRLSIL.

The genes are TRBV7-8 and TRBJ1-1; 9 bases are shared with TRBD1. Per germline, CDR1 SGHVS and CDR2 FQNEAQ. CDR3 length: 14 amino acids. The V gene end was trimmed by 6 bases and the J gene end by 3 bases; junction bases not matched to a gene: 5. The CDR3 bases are TGTGCCAGCAGGAAACAGGGGGCATACACTGAAGCTTTCTTT. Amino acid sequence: CASRKQGAYTEAFF.

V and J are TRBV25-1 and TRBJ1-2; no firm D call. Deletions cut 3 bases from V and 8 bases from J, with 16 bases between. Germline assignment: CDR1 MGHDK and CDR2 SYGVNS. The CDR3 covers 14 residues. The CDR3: CASSDPLPTAGYTF. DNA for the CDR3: TGTGCCAGCAGTGACCCCTTACCGACTGCCGGCTACACCTTC.